These T cell receptor beta chains were read from a single sample in a study of blood T cell repertoires in COVID-19. Clones were read by immunoSEQ multiplex PCR, and TCRdb kept only the in-frame ones, dropping some. The data show hundreds of thousands of clones, around 89% seen once. The sequencing sample was made of PBMCs or T cells enriched from blood (not recorded which). The receptor set was obtained from a woman aged 30 to 39 who had recovered from COVID-19. CDR3s include the opening cysteine and the closing phenylalanine or tryptophan. The D gene is left open where the match is weak. Clone size is not always given. Where it is, it says once, few, many or a class for expanded clones.

D,size,J,V,CDR3
.,.,TRBJ1-6,TRBV4-1,CASSPPPRGSPLASPLHF
.,.,TRBJ1-1,TRBV7-6,CASSLATTGFWTEAFF
.,.,TRBJ1-1,TRBV28,CASSFEGLPNTEAFF
TRBD2,.,TRBJ2-3,TRBV7-3,CASSLGGSADTQYF
.,.,TRBJ2-1,TRBV9,CASSPRGASSSVSYNEQFF
.,.,TRBJ2-2,TRBV25-1,CASSLPSVNTGELFF
.,.,TRBJ2-5,TRBV29-1,CSVEKPGRQETQYF
.,.,TRBJ2-2,TRBV19,CASSQGGGELFF
TRBD1,.,TRBJ1-2,TRBV5-8,CASSFGGQGHYGYTF
.,.,TRBJ1-4,TRBV27,CASSEEPGRQTNEKLFF
TRBD2,.,TRBJ2-1,TRBV2,CASRRGTSGSSNEQFF
.,once,TRBJ2-7,TRBV29-1,CSVGRGREQYF
TRBD2,.,TRBJ2-1,TRBV3-1/TRBV3-2,CASSAGTSGSLRNEQFF
.,.,TRBJ2-5,TRBV11-3,CASSADRNGETQYF
.,once,TRBJ2-5,TRBV6-5,CASSRLGETQYF
.,.,TRBJ2-7,TRBV28,CASGGPYSYEQYF
.,.,TRBJ2-7,TRBV6-6,CASASGAEPYEQYF
.,.,TRBJ2-1,TRBV6-2/TRBV6-3,CASSRLGGNEQFF
.,.,TRBJ1-2,TRBV19,CASSLNHAGGYTF
.,.,TRBJ1-5,TRBV19,CASSNPSRASNQPQHF
TRBD1,.,TRBJ1-4,TRBV5-8,CASSLGQGREKLFF
.,.,TRBJ2-1,TRBV14,CASSLLFGSGEQFF
TRBD1,.,TRBJ1-1,TRBV28,CASSFSRQGNTEAFF
TRBD1,.,TRBJ1-2,TRBV19,CASSIDSPTGGAGGYTF
.,.,TRBJ2-3,TRBV29-1,CSVGSSTDTQYF
TRBD2,.,TRBJ2-3,TRBV5-1,CASSLQREYPDTQYF
.,.,TRBJ1-1,TRBV28,CASSPLGRTEAFF
.,.,TRBJ2-3,TRBV4-2,CASSQDYGSMNTQYF
.,.,TRBJ2-6,TRBV18,CASSQPKSGANVLTF
.,once,TRBJ2-7,TRBV7-9,CASSFSQAKTYEQYF
TRBD2,.,TRBJ2-7,TRBV3-1/TRBV3-2,CASRQATSGRNYEQYF
.,.,TRBJ2-7,TRBV4-2,CASSHPGQGDYEQYF
.,.,TRBJ1-1,TRBV7-2,CASSFPLQAVTEAFF
.,.,TRBJ2-7,TRBV6-5,CASIQGSLNEQYF
TRBD2,.,TRBJ2-1,TRBV28,CASSPKREGHNEQFF
.,.,TRBJ2-7,TRBV5-1,CASRAGLFYEQYF
.,.,TRBJ2-7,TRBV4-1,CASSITVSGLIYEQYF
.,.,TRBJ1-5,TRBV12-3/TRBV12-4,CASSFTGSQPQHF
.,.,TRBJ1-2,TRBV10-3,CAISPFGGDYGYTF
.,.,TRBJ2-5,TRBV11-2,CASSQSGLGGLETQYF